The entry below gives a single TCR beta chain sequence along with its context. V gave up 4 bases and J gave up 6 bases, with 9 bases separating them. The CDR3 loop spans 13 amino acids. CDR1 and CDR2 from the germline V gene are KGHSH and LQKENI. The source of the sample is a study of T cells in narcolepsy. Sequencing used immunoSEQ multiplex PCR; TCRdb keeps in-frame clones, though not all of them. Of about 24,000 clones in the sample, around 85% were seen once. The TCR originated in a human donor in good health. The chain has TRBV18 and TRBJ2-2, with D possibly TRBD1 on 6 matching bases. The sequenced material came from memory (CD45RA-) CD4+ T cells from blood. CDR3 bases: TGTGCCAGCTCACGGCAGGGGCCCGGGGAGCTGTTTTTT. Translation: CASSRQGPGELFF.